The sequence of this TCR beta chain was determined in a study of shared clonotypes between healthy human individuals. Overall study: CD4 naive and CD4 memory each took three plates per donor, while CD8 naive took two and CD8 memory one. Study-wide points: Apart from blood, nothing was sampled; tissue repertoires likely differ.

A word on this clone: Its antigen is undetermined.

Trimming removed 3 bases from V and 1 base from J, with 6 bases in between. The CDR3 is 13 residues long. The germline V gene encodes CDR1 SGHTA and CDR2 FQGTGA. The naive CD8 population came from CD45RO-negative cells selected for CCR7, without terminally differentiated effector memory CD45RA+ cells. Profiled with immunoSEQ multiplex PCR; TCRdb holds only in-frame clones, not every one. The sample includes 2 million to 2.5 million clones, less than 95% of them seen just once. The chain recombines TRBV7-3 with TRBJ1-1; D is unresolved. Sequencing input: naive CD8+ T cells sorted from blood. This TCR derives from a young man in good health. The CDR3 nucleotides read TGTGCCAGCAGCTTCTTCGGGAACACTGAAGCTTTCTTT. Protein: CASSFFGNTEAFF.